The TCR beta chain under discussion was sequenced for a study of CD8 T cells in ankylosing spondylitis. TCRdb recomputed calls from the 5' RACE reads with MiXCR, one row per CDR3 protein. The data hold under 85,000 distinct CDR3 sequences, with about 5.2% observed a single time. General study results and limits: Seemingly characteristic of ankylosing spondylitis blood was a TCR beta motif consisting of eight highly homologous variants. Disease-linked clones were found to be CD8+ and relatively rare in peripheral blood.

Ten or more counts support this clonotype. What it recognizes is unknown. CDR1 LGHNA and CDR2 YNFKEQ come from the germline V gene. This CDR3 comprises 15 residues. With V trimmed by 6 bases and J by 3 bases, 5 bases remained unmatched. The source is a male donor with ankylosing spondylitis or in good health (not recorded which). This rearrangement joins TRBV4-2 to TRBJ2-3, with TRBD2 matching 11 bases. The sample taken for sequencing was blood, either unsorted or a sorted T cell fraction (not recorded which). The CDR3 nucleotides read TGTGCCAGCAGTATAGCGGGGGGGACAACAGATACGCAGTATTTT. Its protein is CASSIAGGTTDTQYF.